Sequencing of this T cell receptor (beta chain) was carried out in a study of blood T cell repertoires in COVID-19. The overall study: From the United States, Italy and Spain came samples of acute and convalescent COVID-19. PBMCs, B-cell-depleted T cells, or T cells were the source of the cDNA or gDNA that made up the material.

In the original analysis: From reference gene primer amplification, estimates of nucleated cell counts were derived. Sequenced by immunoSEQ multiplex PCR; TCRdb stores in-frame clones only, minus some. V, J and clone size are taken as reported in that table, and D and trimming were inferred from the DNA itself. The profile covers around 70,000 clones, with over 70% appearing a single time and around a sixth taken by the ten largest. After removal of 8 bases from V and 3 bases from J, the junction contained 15 bases not matched to a gene. CDR1 and CDR2 (germline): LGHDT, YNNKEL (reference sequence). The CDR3 totals 18 residues. In this sample, this clone turned up once.

The J gene is TRBJ2-3, the V gene TRBV3-1 (or the pseudogene TRBV3-2), with 12 bases identical to TRBD1. This sequence originates from a man in his 70s who had recovered from COVID-19. Input material: peripheral blood. The CDR3: CASPRDRGQDGRTDTQYF. CDR3 DNA: TGTGCCAGCCCCCGGGACAGGGGGCAGGACGGGAGAACAGATACGCAGTATTTT.